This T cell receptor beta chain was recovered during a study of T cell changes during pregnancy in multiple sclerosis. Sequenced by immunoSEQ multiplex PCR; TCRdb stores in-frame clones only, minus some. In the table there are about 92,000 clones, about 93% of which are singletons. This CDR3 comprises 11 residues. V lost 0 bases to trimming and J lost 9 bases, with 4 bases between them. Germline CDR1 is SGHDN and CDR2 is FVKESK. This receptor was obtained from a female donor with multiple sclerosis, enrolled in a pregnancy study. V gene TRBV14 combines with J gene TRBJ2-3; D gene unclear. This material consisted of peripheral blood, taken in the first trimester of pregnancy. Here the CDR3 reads CASSQDLTQYF. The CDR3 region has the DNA TGTGCCAGCAGCCAAGATTTAACGCAGTATTTT. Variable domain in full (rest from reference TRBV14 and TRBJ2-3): EAGVTQFPSHSVIEKGQTVTLRCDPISGHDNLYWYRRVMGKEIKFLLHFVKESKQDESGMPNNRFLAERTGGTYSTLKVQPAELEDSGVYFCASSQDLTQYFGPGTRLTVL.